The rows below give T cell receptor beta chains drawn from one sample of a study of control samples from healthy donors and cancer patients. The repertoire was sequenced with immunoSEQ multiplex PCR; TCRdb's copy has only in-frame clones and lacks some. The table lists about 140,000 clones, 80% to 95% of them singletons. The material sequenced was blood. All receptors derive from a man aged 25-40 years in good health. The CDR3 runs from the conserved cysteine through the conserved F or W. The D gene is left open where the match is weak. Clone size is shown for a subset of rows, as once, few, many or a class of expanded clone.

J	V	size	D	CDR3	DNA
TRBJ1-4	TRBV18	-	-	CASSPGGHEKLFF	TGTGCCAGCTCACCAGGGGGACATGAAAAACTGTTTTTT
TRBJ1-4	TRBV10-3	-	-	CAISEFGLANEKLFF	TGTGCCATCAGTGAGTTCGGTTTAGCTAATGAAAAACTGTTTTTT
TRBJ2-2	TRBV7-8	-	-	CASSLAVTGELFF	TGTGCCAGCAGCTTAGCAGTGACCGGGGAGCTGTTTTTT
TRBJ1-3	TRBV2	once	-	CASSEEGLAGNTIYF	TGTGCCAGCAGTGAGGAGGGATTGGCAGGAAACACCATATATTTT
TRBJ2-1	TRBV4-2	-	TRBD2	CASSQGLAVYNEQFF	TGTGCCAGCAGCCAGGGACTAGCGGTATACAATGAGCAGTTCTTC
TRBJ2-7	TRBV28	-	-	CASSFYATSGSSYEQYF	TGTGCCAGCAGTTTTTATGCTACCTCAGGGAGCTCCTACGAGCAGTACTTC
TRBJ2-1	TRBV28	-	-	CASSFSGAAYNEQFF	TGTGCCAGCAGTTTCAGTGGAGCGGCATACAATGAGCAGTTCTTC
TRBJ2-7	TRBV4-1	-	TRBD1	CASSQENRGAYEQYF	TGCGCCAGCAGCCAAGAAAACAGGGGGGCTTACGAGCAGTACTTC
TRBJ1-4	TRBV7-6	-	-	CASSSLRGGTENALFF	TGTGCCAGCAGCTCGCTACGGGGGGGGACGGAGAACGCACTGTTTTTT
TRBJ1-1	TRBV6-5	-	-	CASSTGGKWTEAFF	TGTGCCAGCAGCACCGGGGGAAAGTGGACTGAAGCTTTCTTT
TRBJ1-2	TRBV6-6	-	-	CASSYDMRRPQGGYTF	TGTGCCAGCAGTTATGATATGCGCCGGCCCCAGGGTGGCTACACCTTC
TRBJ2-1	TRBV27	-	TRBD2	CASSFKREAGDEQFF	TGTGCCAGCAGTTTCAAGCGGGAGGCCGGGGATGAGCAGTTCTTC
TRBJ2-7	TRBV7-8	-	TRBD2	CASSASLAGAYEQYF	TGTGCCAGCAGCGCGTCGCTAGCGGGGGCCTACGAGCAGTACTTC
TRBJ1-2	TRBV5-1	-	-	CASSLVSGSYGYTF	TGCGCCAGCAGCTTGGTGTCCGGGAGCTATGGCTACACCTTC
TRBJ2-7	TRBV27	-	TRBD1	CASSHRDRDYEQYF	TGTGCCAGCAGTCACCGGGACAGGGACTACGAGCAGTACTTC
TRBJ1-3	TRBV6-2/TRBV6-3	-	-	CASSLGAGNTIYF	TGTGCCAGCAGTCTGGGAGCTGGAAACACCATATATTTT
TRBJ2-2	TRBV19	-	-	CASSTRPGGANTGELFF	TGTGCCAGTAGCACCCGACCAGGGGGGGCGAACACCGGGGAGCTGTTTTTT
TRBJ2-3	TRBV6-6	-	TRBD2	CASSYRGLATDTQYF	TGTGCCAGCAGTTATCGGGGACTAGCCACAGATACGCAGTATTTT
TRBJ2-1	TRBV4-1	-	-	CASSPPRGEIYEQFF	TGCGCCAGCAGCCCCCCGCGAGGGGAAATCTATGAGCAGTTCTTC
TRBJ1-2	TRBV30	-	-	CACGSGYTF	TGTGCCTGCGGTTCTGGCTACACCTTC
TRBJ2-1	TRBV19	-	TRBD2	CASSITAGDYNEQFF	TGTGCCAGTAGTATAACCGCGGGAGACTACAATGAGCAGTTCTTC
TRBJ1-5	TRBV7-9	-	TRBD1	CASSEGAGINQPQHF	TGTGCCAGCAGCGAGGGGGCAGGGATCAATCAGCCCCAGCATTTT
TRBJ1-5	TRBV28	-	TRBD1	CASTTGASGPQHF	TGTGCCAGCACTACAGGGGCCTCCGGGCCCCAGCATTTT
TRBJ1-4	TRBV18	-	-	CASSPLPTPSANEKLFF	TGTGCCAGCTCACCATTGCCTACTCCCAGCGCTAATGAAAAACTGTTTTTT
TRBJ2-1	TRBV9	-	TRBD1	CASSEQGLGNEQFF	TGTGCCAGCAGCGAACAGGGGCTTGGGAATGAGCAGTTCTTC
TRBJ2-1	TRBV4-1	-	-	CASSQDFPIANEQFF	TGCGCCAGCAGCCAAGACTTCCCTATCGCGAATGAGCAGTTCTTC
TRBJ2-1	TRBV30	once	-	CAWRNYNEQFF	TGTGCCTGGAGGAACTACAATGAGCAGTTCTTC
TRBJ2-7	TRBV5-4	-	-	CASSLPGSQGEQYF	TGTGCCAGCAGCTTACCTGGATCTCAGGGCGAGCAGTACTTC
TRBJ1-3	TRBV28	-	-	CASSLRIGGLNTIYF	TGTGCCAGCAGTTTACGCATCGGGGGGTTAAACACCATATATTTT
TRBJ1-2	TRBV18	-	TRBD1	CASSPAGQANYGYTF	TGTGCCAGCTCACCCGCCGGACAGGCTAACTATGGCTACACCTTC
TRBJ2-1	TRBV24-1	-	-	CATSDRLLGGGSYNEQFF	TGTGCCACCAGTGACCGCTTGTTGGGAGGGGGCTCCTACAATGAGCAGTTCTTC
TRBJ2-1	TRBV9	-	TRBD2	CASSVQPGLGLAGGYNEQFF	TGTGCCAGCAGCGTACAGCCCGGTTTAGGACTAGCGGGAGGTTACAATGAGCAGTTCTTC
TRBJ2-5	TRBV24-1	-	-	CATSDVRRKEETQYF	TGTGCCACCAGTGATGTCCGACGCAAGGAAGAGACCCAGTACTTC
TRBJ2-2	TRBV6-5	-	TRBD2	CASSRAGLNTGELFF	TGTGCCAGCAGCCGAGCGGGATTGAACACCGGGGAGCTGTTTTTT
TRBJ1-6	TRBV28	few	-	CASFHNSDSYNSPLHF	TGTGCCAGCTTTCATAACTCTGACTCCTATAATTCACCCCTCCACTTT
TRBJ2-1	TRBV3-1/TRBV3-2	-	-	CASSQERDGNNEQFF	TGTGCCAGCAGCCAAGAAAGGGACGGAAACAATGAGCAGTTCTTC
TRBJ1-1	TRBV28	-	TRBD1	CASSPGGVNTEAFF	TGTGCCAGCAGCCCAGGGGGCGTGAACACTGAAGCTTTCTTT
TRBJ1-4	TRBV5-1	-	-	CASSSGGVDEKLFF	TGCGCCAGCAGCTCCGGGGGGGTGGATGAAAAACTGTTTTTT
TRBJ2-2	TRBV19	-	-	CASTVNTGELFF	TGTGCCAGTACCGTGAACACCGGGGAGCTGTTTTTT
TRBJ2-5	TRBV28	once	-	CASSPFSVFETQYF	TGTGCCAGCAGTCCATTCTCAGTTTTTGAGACCCAGTACTTC
TRBJ2-7	TRBV18	-	-	CASSLVRDSSFYEQYF	TGTGCCAGCTCACTAGTTCGTGACAGCTCCTTCTACGAGCAGTACTTC
TRBJ2-1	TRBV11-2	once	-	CASSLGGEQFF	TGTGCCAGCAGCTTGGGGGGAGAGCAGTTCTTC
TRBJ2-5	TRBV28	-	TRBD1	CASSSGTVVETQYF	TGTGCCAGCAGCTCCGGGACAGTAGTAGAGACCCAGTACTTC
TRBJ2-2	TRBV3-1/TRBV3-2	-	TRBD1	CASSPTTGGVYTGELFF	TGTGCCAGCAGCCCCACTACAGGGGGCGTCTACACCGGGGAGCTGTTTTTT
TRBJ2-7	TRBV9	-	TRBD1	CASSAGTGGYEQYF	TGTGCCAGCAGCGCCGGGACAGGGGGGTACGAGCAGTACTTC